The 8 T cell receptor beta chains listed next were all sequenced from one sample in a study of T cell responses to AZD1222 COVID-19 vaccine. The protocol was immunoSEQ multiplex PCR, while the TCRdb copy is restricted to in-frame clones and leaves out a portion. Altogether approximately 150,000 clones are present, roughly 89% being singletons, with the ten largest covering over 1.5%. This specimen consisted of peripheral blood, obtained on day 0 of AZD1222 vaccination. These TCRs come from an adult in good health.

The CDR3 bases are TGTGCCACCAGCGGCCTCGGCCGGGACAGAATACTGAACACTGAAGCTTTCTTT. It specifies CATSGLGRDRILNTEAFF. The J gene is TRBJ1-1, the V gene TRBV15; 7 bases are a match to TRBD1. This CDR3 contains 18 residues. V shed 5 bases, J shed 0 bases, and the junction held 15 bases outside the gene matches. The V gene's germline CDR1 is LNHNV and CDR2 YYDKDF (reference sequence).

The genes are TRBV6-2 or TRBV6-3 and TRBJ1-4; TRBD1 is a possible D gene (5 bases). In germline, CDR1 is MNHEY, CDR2 SVGEGT. V gave up 5 bases and J gave up 8 bases, with 18 bases separating them. The CDR3 is made up of 15 amino acids. The CDR3 DNA is TGTGCCAGCAGTCGTTCAATGGGGCTAGGGGAAAAACTGTTTTTT. Translation: CASSRSMGLGEKLFF.

J is TRBJ2-1 and V is TRBV7-6; D uncertain. V shed 1 base and J shed 7 bases, with 5 bases lying between them. Germline CDR1 is SGHVS and CDR2 is FNYEAQ. There are 12 residues in the CDR3. The CDR3 DNA reads as TGTGCCAGCAGCTTAGACCGTAATGAGCAGTTCTTC. Translated, it gives CASSLDRNEQFF.

The chain links TRBV19 to TRBJ1-2, with 9 bases that match TRBD1. Germline CDR1 LNHDA, CDR2 SQIVND (reference sequence). The V segment lost 3 bases and the J segment 7 bases; nucleotides outside the gene matches: 12. The CDR3 runs 16 residues. In nucleotides, the CDR3 is TGTGCCAGTAGTATCTCGATATACAGGGGGCTGGCTGGCTACACCTTC. It specifies CASSISIYRGLAGYTF.

V and J are TRBV2 and TRBJ2-7; D is perhaps TRBD2 (6 bases). With 5 bases removed from V and 1 base from J, the gap between germline ends came to 12 bases. Germline CDR1 and CDR2: SNHLY and FYNNEI. The CDR3 runs 14 residues. The CDR3 here is CASSSGGRSYEQYF. CDR3 DNA sequence: TGTGCCAGCAGTTCCGGGGGACGGTCCTACGAGCAGTACTTC.

The chain combines TRBV5-8 with TRBJ1-5, with 10 bases fitting TRBD1. Trimming at V came to 2 bases and at J to 2 bases, leaving 4 bases not matched to a gene. The CDR3 runs to 16 residues. Germline CDR1 reads SGHTS; CDR2 reads YDEGEE. CDR3 coding DNA: TGTGCCAGCAGCTTAGGGACAGGGGTACGCAATCAGCCCCAGCATTTT. Amino acids: CASSLGTGVRNQPQHF.

V usage is TRBV29-1 and J usage is TRBJ2-6, with a tentative D call TRBD1 (6 bases). The germline V gene has CDR1 SQVTM and CDR2 ANQGSEA. This CDR3 is 16 amino acids long. Trimming pared 4 bases from V and 2 bases from J, leaving 15 bases between. CDR3 amino acids: CSVAGHRTAGANVLTF. The CDR3, as DNA: TGCAGCGTTGCGGGACATCGGACTGCTGGGGCCAACGTCCTGACTTTC. Full variable domain (missing parts from reference TRBV29-1 and TRBJ2-6): SAVISQKPSRDICQRGTSLTIQCQVDSQVTMMFWYRQQPGQSLTLIATANQGSEATYESGFVIDKFPISRPNLTFSTLTVSNMSPEDSSIYLCSVAGHRTAGANVLTFGAGSRLTVL.

V is TRBV18 and J is TRBJ2-5; TRBD1 agrees at 11 bases. Germline assignment: CDR1 KGHSH and CDR2 LQKENI. The CDR3 runs 16 residues. Trimming cost V 7 bases and J 4 bases; bases outside gene matches: 11. The CDR3 sequence is CASLKDRGQLGETQYF. The CDR3 DNA reads TGTGCCAGCTTAAAGGACAGGGGGCAATTAGGAGAGACCCAGTACTTC.